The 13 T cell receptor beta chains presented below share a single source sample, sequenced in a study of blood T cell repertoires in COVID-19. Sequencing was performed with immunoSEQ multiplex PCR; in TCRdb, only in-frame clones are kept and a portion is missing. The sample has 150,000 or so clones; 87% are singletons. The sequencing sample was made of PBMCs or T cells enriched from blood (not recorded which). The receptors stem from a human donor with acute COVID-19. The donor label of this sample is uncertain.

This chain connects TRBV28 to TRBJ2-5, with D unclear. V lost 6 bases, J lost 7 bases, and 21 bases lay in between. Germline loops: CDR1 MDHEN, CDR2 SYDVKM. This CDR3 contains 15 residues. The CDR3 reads CASSLPGHEYGTQYF. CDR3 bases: TGTGCCAGCAGCCTACCGGGTCACGAATATGGGACCCAGTACTTC.

CDR3 coding DNA: TGTGCTAGCGGAGACTCCTACGAGCAGTACTTC. It specifies CASGDSYEQYF. The chain has TRBV7-6 and TRBJ2-7; D possibly corresponds to TRBD2 (6 bases). The CDR3 has 11 residues. CDR1 and CDR2 from the germline V gene are SGHVS and FNYEAQ.

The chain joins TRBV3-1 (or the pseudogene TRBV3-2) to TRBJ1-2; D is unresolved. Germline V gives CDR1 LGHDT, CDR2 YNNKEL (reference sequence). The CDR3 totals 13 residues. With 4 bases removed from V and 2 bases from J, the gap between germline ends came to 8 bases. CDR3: CASSRTENYGYTF. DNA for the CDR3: TGTGCCAGCAGCCGCACAGAAAACTATGGCTACACCTTC.

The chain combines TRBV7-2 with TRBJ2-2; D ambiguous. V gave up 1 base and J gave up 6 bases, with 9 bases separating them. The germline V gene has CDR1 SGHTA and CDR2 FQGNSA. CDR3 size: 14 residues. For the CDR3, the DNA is TGTGCCAGCAGCTTAGTTCACGCAGCCGGGGAGCTGTTTTTT. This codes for CASSLVHAAGELFF.

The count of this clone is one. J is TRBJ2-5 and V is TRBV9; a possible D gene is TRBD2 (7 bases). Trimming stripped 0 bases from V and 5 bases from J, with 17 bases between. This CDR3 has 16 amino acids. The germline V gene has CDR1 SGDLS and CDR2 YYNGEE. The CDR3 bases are TGTGCCAGCAGCGTAGATTTGCGGGGGCGCACCGAGACCCAGTACTTC. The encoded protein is CASSVDLRGRTETQYF.

This CDR3 reads CAISGVVLSGANVLTF. The CDR3 DNA reads as TGTGCCATCAGTGGAGTAGTGCTCTCTGGGGCCAACGTCCTGACTTTC. The chain employs TRBV10-3 and TRBJ2-6; D not certain. The CDR3 is 16 amino acids. The V and J ends lost 4 bases and 0 bases respectively, with 10 bases between them. Germline CDR1 and CDR2: ENHRY and SYGVKD.

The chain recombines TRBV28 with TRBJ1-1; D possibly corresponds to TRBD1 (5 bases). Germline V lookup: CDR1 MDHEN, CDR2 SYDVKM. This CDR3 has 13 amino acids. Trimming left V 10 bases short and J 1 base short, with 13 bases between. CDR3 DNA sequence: TGTGCCACCAAAAATCAGGGGAACACTGAAGCTTTCTTT. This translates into CATKNQGNTEAFF. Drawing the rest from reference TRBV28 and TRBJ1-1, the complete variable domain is DVKVTQSSRYLVKRTGEKVFLECVQDMDHENMFWYRQDPGLGLRLIYFSYDVKMKEKGDIPEGYSVSREKKERFSLILESASTNQTSMYLCATKNQGNTEAFFGQGTRLTVV.

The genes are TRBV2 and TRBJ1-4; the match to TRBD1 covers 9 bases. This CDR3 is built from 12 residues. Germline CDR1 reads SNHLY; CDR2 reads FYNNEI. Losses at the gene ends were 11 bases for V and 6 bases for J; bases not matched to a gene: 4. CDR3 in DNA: TGTGCCGGACAGGGGTCGGATGAAAAACTGTTTTTT. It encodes CAGQGSDEKLFF.

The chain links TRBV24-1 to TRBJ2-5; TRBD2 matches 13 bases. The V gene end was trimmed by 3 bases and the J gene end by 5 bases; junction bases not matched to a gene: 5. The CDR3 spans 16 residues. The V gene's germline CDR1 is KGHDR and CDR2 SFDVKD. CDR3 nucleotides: TGTGCCACCAGTGATGGGACTAGCGGGGTTCGGGAGACCCAGTACTTC. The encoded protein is CATSDGTSGVRETQYF.

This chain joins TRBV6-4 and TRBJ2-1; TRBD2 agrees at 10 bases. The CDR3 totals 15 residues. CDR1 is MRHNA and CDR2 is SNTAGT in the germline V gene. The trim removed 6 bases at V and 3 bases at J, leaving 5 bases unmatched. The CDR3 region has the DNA TGTGCCAGCAGCTACGAGCGGGGGGGCTACAATGAGCAGTTCTTC. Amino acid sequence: CASSYERGGYNEQFF.

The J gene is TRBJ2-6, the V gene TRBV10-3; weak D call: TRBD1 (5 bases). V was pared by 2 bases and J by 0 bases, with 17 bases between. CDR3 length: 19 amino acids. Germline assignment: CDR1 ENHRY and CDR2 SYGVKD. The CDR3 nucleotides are TGTGCCATCAGTGAGGCTTTTGGTAGGGGCGGCTCTGGGGCCAACGTCCTGACTTTC. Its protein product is CAISEAFGRGGSGANVLTF.

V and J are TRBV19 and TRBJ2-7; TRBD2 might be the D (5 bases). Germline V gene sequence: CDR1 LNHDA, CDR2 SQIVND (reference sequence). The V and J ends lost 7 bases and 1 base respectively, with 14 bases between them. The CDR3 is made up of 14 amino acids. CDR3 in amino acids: CASKWDGGSYEQYF. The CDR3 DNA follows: TGTGCCAGTAAATGGGATGGAGGTTCCTACGAGCAGTACTTC.

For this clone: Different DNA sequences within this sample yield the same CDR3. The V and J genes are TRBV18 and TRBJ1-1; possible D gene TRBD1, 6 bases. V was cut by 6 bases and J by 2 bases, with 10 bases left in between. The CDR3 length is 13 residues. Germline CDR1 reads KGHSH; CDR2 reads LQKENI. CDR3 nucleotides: TGTGCCAGCTCTCCGGGACAAAACACTGAAGCTTTCTTT. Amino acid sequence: CASSPGQNTEAFF.